This T cell receptor (beta chain) was recorded in a study of long-term antiretroviral therapy in people with HIV (dated by TCRdb to the early 2020s). With respect to the entire study: The earliest samples were collected about a decade before the 2015 WHO recommendation for immediate ART, when ART was typically delayed until CD4 counts fell. This retrospective serial study examined whether starting ART and sustained HIV suppression were associated with changes in the composition and diversity of the TRB repertoire in peripheral blood. A total of 150 to 200 cryopreserved PBMC samples were contributed to the cohort by 30 adults with confirmed HIV infection, with samples collected serially over a mean of 6 years (range 1-12). Of the 30 to 35 participants with HIV, approximately twelve were female. No cross-contamination during QIAcube processing turned up in test extractions that ran a monoclonal T-cell line alongside some 34 polyclonal samples. The investigation overall reported the following: Unsorted PBMC were profiled instead of sorted CD4+ and CD8+ T cells because pre-ART samples had limited cell numbers. Limited PBMC availability meant only the TCR beta chain was sequenced, without alpha chain pairing. The repertoire was dominated across all time points by expanded TRB clones identified before ART initiation, although this dominance was seen to fluctuate and to decrease in many PLHIV after ART. Narrower CDR3 length ranges were observed in HIV repertoires than in controls, and an antigen-experienced repertoire with only a slight naive shift after ART was suggested by the network structure. Inferences about post-ART repertoire changes are limited because no data were available on ART adherence, viral resistance or therapy changes. The samples span the years 2004 to 2017, and the ART regimens used may be less effective than current regimens. Starting ART was linked to a significant rise in TRB diversity, yet even after long-term ART the diversity remained significantly lower than in transplant donor controls.

Participants were included only if at least one PBMC sample before ART initiation and at least two post-ART samples were available. Every participant with HIV received treatment in the United States of America. Cryopreserved samples of about 0.95-11 million PBMC were thawed and washed before DNA extraction. At the time of the earliest PBMC sample, participants with HIV were aged between roughly 20 and 55 years. PBMC samples from each participant spanned 1-4 timepoints before ART initiation and 2-8 timepoints after ART initiation, with a median of 7 samples. Serial HIV viral load, CD4+ T-cell count, ART history and demographic data were obtained for every participant. Using a Qiagen kit on a QIAcube, genomic DNA was extracted from unsorted PBMC, with samples processed in batches of 12. As encoded in the germline V gene (reference sequence), CDR1 is SEHNR while CDR2 is FQNEAQ. Trimming takes 4 bases from V and 0 bases from J, and the germline ends sit 7 bases apart. Including the terminal cysteine and phenylalanine, the CDR3 comprises 14 residues. Only the CDR3 part of the read is kept: 42 bases, read in frame from the first base.

As for this clone: Its antigen is not yet known. It has no much larger one-base neighbor in the sample; base qualities were not kept.

The immunoSEQ hsTCRB v3.0 assay was used at survey level resolution to sequence the TRB variable region. TRB sequencing targeted a depth of about 35,000-55,000 T-cell genomes per sample. An Illumina MiSeq with a v3 150-cycle kit was used to sequence the pooled TRB libraries. The source study handled its data this way. Repertoire analysis was performed in R inside a reproducible Nextflow workflow that covered QC, data transformation and analysis. LymphoSeq2, an R package for exploring AIRR-Seq data, was used to implement custom analyses. A handful of samples yielding fewer than 5000 total TRB sequences were excluded, leaving around 200 analyzed HIV repertoires. Among the approximately 190 HIV repertoires that were kept, roughly 58 were collected before ART initiation and some 130 were collected after ART initiation. Repertoires were downsampled to 5000 TRB nucleotide sequences, with summary statistics averaged over 100 downsampling iterations. TRB sequences were retained for analysis only if CDR3 regions of at least seven amino acids were present. Diversity was measured with a Shannon entropy-derived clonality score and the Gini coefficient. Repertoire networks linked the top 5000 CDR3 amino acid sequences whenever two sequences differed by an edit distance of one. For TRB CDR3 amino acid sequences, GLIPH2 was used to predict antigen specificity groups and MHC restriction. Known CMV, EBV, HIV or tissue antigen associations were flagged by matching CDR3 amino acid sequences against VDJdb and McPAS-TCR. Pre-ART, post-ART and control groups were compared with Wilcoxon signed-rank tests and Holm-Bonferroni correction. Here the immuneACCESS table is served through TCRdb, limited to in-frame sequences with V and J called. Missing clones are a known gap in these copies; in checked studies unresolved V genes cover under half, and the rest lacks a known reason. V and J calls and clone size are those listed in that table; D and trimming were worked out from the DNA. The sample table contains about 12,000 clones; only one count was recorded for roughly nine tenths of them. The ten largest account for around a fifth of the sample.

The rearranged segments are TRBV7-9 and TRBJ1-5; no D gene is confidently identified. Specimen: unsorted PBMCs, collected 2.1 years after starting antiretroviral therapy. The clonotype comes from a woman between 40 and 55 years old with HIV. Here the CDR3 is given as CASSSAVSNQPQHF. Read as DNA, the sequence is TGTGCCAGCAGCTCCGCAGTTAGCAATCAGCCCCAGCATTTT.